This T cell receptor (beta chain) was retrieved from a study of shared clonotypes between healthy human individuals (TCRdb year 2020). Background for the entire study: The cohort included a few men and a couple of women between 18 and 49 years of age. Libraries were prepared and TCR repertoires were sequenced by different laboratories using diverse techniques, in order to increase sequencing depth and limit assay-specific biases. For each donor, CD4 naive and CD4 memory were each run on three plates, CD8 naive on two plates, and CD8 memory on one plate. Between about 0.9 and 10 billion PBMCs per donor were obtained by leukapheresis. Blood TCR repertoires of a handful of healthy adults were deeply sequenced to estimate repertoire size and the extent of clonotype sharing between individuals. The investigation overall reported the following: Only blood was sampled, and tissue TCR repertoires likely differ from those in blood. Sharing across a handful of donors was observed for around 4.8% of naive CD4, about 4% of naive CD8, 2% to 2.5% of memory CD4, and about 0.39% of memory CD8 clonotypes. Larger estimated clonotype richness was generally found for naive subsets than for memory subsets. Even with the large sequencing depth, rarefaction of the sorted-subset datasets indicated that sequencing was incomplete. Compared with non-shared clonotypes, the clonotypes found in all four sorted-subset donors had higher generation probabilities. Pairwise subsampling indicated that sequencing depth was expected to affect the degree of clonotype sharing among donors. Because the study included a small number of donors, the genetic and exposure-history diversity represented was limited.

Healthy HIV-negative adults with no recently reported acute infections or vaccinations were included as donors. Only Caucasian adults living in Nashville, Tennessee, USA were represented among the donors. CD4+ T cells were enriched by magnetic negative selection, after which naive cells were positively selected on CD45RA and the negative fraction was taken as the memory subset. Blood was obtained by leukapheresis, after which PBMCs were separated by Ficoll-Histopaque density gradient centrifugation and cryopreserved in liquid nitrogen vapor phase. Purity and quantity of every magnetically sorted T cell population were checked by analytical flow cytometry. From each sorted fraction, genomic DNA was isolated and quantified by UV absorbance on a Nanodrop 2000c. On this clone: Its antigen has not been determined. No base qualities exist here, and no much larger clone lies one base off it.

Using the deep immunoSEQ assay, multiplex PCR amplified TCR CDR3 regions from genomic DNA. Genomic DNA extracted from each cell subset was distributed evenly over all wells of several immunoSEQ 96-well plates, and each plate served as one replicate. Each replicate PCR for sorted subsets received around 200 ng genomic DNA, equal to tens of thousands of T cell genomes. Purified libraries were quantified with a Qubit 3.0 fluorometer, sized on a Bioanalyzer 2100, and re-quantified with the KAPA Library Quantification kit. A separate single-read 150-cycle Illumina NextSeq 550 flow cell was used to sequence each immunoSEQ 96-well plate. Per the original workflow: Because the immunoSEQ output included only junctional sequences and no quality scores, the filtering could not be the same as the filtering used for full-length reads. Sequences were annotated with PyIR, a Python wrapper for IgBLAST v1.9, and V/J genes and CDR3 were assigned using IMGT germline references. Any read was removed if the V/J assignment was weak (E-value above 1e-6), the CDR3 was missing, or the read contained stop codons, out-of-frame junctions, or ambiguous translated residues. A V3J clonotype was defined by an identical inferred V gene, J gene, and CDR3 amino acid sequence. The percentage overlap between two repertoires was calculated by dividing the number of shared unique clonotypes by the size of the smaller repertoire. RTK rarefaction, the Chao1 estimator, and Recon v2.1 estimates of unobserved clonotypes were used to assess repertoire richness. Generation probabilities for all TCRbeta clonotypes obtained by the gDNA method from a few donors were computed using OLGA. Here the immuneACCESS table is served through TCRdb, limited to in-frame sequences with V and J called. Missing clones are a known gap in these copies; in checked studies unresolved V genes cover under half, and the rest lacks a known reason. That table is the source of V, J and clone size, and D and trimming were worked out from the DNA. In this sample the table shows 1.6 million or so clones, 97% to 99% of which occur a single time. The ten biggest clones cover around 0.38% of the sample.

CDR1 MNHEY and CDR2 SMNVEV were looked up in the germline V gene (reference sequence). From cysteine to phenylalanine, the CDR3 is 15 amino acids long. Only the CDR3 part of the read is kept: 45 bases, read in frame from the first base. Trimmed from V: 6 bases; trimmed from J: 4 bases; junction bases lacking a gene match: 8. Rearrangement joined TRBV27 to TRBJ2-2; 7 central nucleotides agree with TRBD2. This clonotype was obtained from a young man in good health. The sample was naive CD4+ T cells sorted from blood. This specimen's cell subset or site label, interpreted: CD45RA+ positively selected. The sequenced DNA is TGTGCCAGCAGGGGGGGAGGGCGTAGCACCGGGGAGCTGTTTTTT. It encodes CASRGGGRSTGELFF.